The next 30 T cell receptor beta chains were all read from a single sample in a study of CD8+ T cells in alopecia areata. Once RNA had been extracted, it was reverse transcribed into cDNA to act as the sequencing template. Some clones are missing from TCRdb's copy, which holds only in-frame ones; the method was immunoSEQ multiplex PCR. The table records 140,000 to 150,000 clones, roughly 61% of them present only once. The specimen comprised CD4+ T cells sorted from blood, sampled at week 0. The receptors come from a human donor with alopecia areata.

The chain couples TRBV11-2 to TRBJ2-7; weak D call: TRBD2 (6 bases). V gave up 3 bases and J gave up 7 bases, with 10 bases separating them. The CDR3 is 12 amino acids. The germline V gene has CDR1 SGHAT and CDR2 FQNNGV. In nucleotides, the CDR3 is TGTGCCAGCAGCTTCACGGAGGGGGAGCAGTACTTC. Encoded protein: CASSFTEGEQYF.

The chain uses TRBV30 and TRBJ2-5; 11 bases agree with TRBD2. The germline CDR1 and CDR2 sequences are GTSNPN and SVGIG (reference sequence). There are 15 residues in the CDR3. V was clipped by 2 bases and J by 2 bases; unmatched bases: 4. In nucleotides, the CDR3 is TGTGCCTGGAGTCTTGGGACTAGCGGACAAGAGACCCAGTACTTC. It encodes CAWSLGTSGQETQYF. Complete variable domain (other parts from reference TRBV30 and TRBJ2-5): SQTIHQWPATLVQPVGSPLSLECTVEGTSNPNLYWYRQAAGRGLQLLFYSVGIGQISSEVPQNLSASRPQDRQFILSSKKLLLSDSGFYLCAWSLGTSGQETQYFGPGTRLLVL.

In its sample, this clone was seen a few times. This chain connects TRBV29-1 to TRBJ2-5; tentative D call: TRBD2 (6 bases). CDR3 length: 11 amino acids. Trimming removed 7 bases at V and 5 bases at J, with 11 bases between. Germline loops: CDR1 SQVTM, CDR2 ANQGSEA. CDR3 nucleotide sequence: TGCAGCGGGGGAGGCCTTGAGACCCAGTACTTC. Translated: CSGGGLETQYF.

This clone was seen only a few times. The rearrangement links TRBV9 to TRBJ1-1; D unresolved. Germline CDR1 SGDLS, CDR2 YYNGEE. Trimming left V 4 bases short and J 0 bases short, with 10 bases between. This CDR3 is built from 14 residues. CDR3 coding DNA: TGTGCCAGCAGCCCTCAAGGTATGAACACTGAAGCTTTCTTT. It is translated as CASSPQGMNTEAFF.

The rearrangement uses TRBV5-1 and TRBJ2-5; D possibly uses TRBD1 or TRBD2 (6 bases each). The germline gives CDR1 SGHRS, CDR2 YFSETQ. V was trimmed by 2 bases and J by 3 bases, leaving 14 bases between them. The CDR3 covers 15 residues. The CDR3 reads CASSFSRGAKETQYF. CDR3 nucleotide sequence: TGCGCCAGCAGCTTTAGTAGGGGGGCCAAAGAGACCCAGTACTTC.

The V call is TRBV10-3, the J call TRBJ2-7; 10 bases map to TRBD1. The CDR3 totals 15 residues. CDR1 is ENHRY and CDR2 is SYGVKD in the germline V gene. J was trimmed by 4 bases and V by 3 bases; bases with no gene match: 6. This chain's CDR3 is CAISDHPGQGYEQYF. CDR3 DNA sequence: TGTGCCATCAGTGACCACCCGGGACAGGGGTACGAGCAGTACTTC.

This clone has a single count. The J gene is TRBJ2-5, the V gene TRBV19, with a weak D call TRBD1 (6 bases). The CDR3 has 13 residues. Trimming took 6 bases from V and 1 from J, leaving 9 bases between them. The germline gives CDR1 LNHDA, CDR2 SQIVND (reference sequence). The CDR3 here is CASSGQLQETQYF. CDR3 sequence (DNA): TGTGCCAGTAGCGGACAGCTCCAAGAGACCCAGTACTTC.

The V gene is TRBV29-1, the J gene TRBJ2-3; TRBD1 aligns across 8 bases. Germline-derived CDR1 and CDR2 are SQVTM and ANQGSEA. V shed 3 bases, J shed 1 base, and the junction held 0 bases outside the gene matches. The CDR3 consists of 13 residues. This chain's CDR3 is CSVDRGRTDTQYF. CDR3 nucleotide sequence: TGCAGCGTTGACAGGGGGCGCACAGATACGCAGTATTTT.

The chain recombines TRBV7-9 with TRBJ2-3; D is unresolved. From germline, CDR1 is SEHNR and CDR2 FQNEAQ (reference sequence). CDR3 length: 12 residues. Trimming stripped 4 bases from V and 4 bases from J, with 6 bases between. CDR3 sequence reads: CASSSTPDTQYF. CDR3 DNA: TGTGCCAGCAGCTCAACTCCAGATACGCAGTATTTT.

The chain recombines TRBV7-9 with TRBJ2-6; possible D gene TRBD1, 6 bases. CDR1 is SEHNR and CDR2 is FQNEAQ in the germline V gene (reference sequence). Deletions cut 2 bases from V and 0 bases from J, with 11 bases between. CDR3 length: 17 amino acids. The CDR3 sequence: CASSLPNRASGANVLTF. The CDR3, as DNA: TGTGCCAGCAGCTTACCTAACAGGGCCTCTGGGGCCAACGTCCTGACTTTC.

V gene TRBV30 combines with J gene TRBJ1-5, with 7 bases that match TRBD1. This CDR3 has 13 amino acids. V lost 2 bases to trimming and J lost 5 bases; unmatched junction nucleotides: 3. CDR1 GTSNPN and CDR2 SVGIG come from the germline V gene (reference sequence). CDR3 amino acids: CAWSQGGYQPQHF. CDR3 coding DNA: TGTGCCTGGAGTCAGGGGGGATATCAGCCCCAGCATTTT.

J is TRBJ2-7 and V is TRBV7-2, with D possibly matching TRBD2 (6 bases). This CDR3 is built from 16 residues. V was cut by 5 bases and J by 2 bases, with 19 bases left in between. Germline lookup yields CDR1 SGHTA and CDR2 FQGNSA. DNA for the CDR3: TGTGCCAGCAGCAAACCTCCCGGAGGGCTCCCCTACGAGCAGTACTTC. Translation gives CASSKPPGGLPYEQYF. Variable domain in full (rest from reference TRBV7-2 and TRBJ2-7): GAGVSQSPSNKVTEKGKDVELRCDPISGHTALYWYRQSLGQGLEFLIYFQGNSAPDKSGLPSDRFSAERTGGSVSTLTIQRTQQEDSAVYLCASSKPPGGLPYEQYFGPGTRLTVT.

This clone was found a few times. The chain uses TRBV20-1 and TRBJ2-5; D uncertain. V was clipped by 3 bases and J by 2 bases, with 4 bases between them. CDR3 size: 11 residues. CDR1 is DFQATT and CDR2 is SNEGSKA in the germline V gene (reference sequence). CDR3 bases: TGCAGTGCTAGCCAACAAGAGACCCAGTACTTC. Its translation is CSASQQETQYF.

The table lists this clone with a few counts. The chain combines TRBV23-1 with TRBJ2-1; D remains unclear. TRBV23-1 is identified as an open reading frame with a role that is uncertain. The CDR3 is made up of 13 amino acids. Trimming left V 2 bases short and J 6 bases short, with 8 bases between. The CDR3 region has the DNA TGCGCCAGCAGTCAAGTGGTTCCCAATGAGCAGTTCTTC. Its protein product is CASSQVVPNEQFF.

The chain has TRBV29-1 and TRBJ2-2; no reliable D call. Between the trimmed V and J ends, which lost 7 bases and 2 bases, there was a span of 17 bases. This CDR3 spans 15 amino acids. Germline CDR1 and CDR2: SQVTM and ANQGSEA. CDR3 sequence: CSAFDQLGNTGELFF. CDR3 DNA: TGCAGCGCCTTCGACCAACTGGGTAACACCGGGGAGCTGTTTTTT.

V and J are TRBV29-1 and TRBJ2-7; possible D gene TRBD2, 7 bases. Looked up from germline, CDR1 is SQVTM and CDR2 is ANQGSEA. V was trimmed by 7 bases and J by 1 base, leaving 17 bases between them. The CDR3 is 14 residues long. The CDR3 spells CSARKGGGSYEQYF. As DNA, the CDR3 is TGCAGCGCCAGAAAGGGAGGGGGTTCCTACGAGCAGTACTTC.

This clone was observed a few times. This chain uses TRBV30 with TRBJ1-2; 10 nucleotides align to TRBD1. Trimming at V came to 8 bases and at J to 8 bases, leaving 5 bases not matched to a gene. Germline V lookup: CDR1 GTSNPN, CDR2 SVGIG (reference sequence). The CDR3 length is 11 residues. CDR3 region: CARGQGGGYTF. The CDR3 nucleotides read TGTGCCCGAGGACAGGGGGGCGGCTACACCTTC.

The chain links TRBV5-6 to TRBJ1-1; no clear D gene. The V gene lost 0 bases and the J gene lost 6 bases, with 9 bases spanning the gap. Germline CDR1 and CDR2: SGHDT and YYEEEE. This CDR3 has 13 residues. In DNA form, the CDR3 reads TGTGCCAGCAGCTTGGACAGTACCCCTGAAGCTTTCTTT. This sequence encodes CASSLDSTPEAFF.

The CDR3 nucleotides are TGTGCCAGCAGCTTTTCCACAGACTCTGGAAACACCATATATTTT. It yields the protein CASSFSTDSGNTIYF. This chain uses TRBV7-8 with TRBJ1-3; D not resolved. Germline V gene sequence: CDR1 SGHVS, CDR2 FQNEAQ. V was shortened by 3 bases and J by 0 bases, with 9 bases between the two germline ends. CDR3 size: 15 residues.

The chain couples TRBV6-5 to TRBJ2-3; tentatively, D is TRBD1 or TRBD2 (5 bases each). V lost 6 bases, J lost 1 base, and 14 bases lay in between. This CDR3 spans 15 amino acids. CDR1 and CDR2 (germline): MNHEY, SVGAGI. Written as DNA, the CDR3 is TGTGCCAGCAGACGGGACGGACCCGGCACAGATACGCAGTATTTT. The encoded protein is CASRRDGPGTDTQYF.

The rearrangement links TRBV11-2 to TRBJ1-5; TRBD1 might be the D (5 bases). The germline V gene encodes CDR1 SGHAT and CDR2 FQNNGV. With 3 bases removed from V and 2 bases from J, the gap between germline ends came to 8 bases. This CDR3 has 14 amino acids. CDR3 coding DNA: TGTGCCAGCAGCTTGGGCAGGGGCAATCAGCCCCAGCATTTT. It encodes CASSLGRGNQPQHF. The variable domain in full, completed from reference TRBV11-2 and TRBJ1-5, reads EAGVAQSPRYKIIEKRQSVAFWCNPISGHATLYWYQQILGQGPKLLIQFQNNGVVDDSQLPKDRFSAERLKGVDSTLKIQPAKLEDSAVYLCASSLGRGNQPQHFGDGTRLSIL.

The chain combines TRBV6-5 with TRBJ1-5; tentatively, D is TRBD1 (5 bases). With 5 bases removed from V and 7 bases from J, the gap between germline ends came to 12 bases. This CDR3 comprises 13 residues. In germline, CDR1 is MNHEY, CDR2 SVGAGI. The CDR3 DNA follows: TGTGCCAGCAGTACACAGGAGAGACAGCCCCAGCATTTT. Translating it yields CASSTQERQPQHF.

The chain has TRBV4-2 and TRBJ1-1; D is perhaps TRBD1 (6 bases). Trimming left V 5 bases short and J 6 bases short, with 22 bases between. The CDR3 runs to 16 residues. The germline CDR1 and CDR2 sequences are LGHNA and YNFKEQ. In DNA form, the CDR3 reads TGTGCCAGCAGCTTTACAGGGAGGCGGAATGAGGCTGAAGCTTTCTTT. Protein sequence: CASSFTGRRNEAEAFF.

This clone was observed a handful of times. The CDR3 here is CSVSYNEQFF. For the CDR3, the DNA is TGCAGCGTGAGTTATAATGAGCAGTTCTTC. The chain carries TRBV29-1 and TRBJ2-1; D uncertain. Trimming took 6 bases from V and 7 from J, leaving 7 bases between them. The CDR3 is made up of 10 amino acids. CDR1 SQVTM and CDR2 ANQGSEA come from the germline V gene.

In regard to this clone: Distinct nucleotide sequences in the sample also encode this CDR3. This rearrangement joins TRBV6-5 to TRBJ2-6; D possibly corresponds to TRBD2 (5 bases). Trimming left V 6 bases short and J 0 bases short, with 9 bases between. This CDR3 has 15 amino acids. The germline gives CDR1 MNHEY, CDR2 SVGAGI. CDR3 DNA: TGTGCCAGCAGGCCACGGGGCTCTGGGGCCAACGTCCTGACTTTC. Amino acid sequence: CASRPRGSGANVLTF.

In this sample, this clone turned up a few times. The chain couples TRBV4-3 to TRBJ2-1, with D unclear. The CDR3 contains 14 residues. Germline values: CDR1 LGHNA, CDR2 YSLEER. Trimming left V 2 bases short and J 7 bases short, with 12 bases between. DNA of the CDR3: TGCGCCAGCAGCCAACTAACCGGCGGTAATGAGCAGTTCTTC. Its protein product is CASSQLTGGNEQFF.

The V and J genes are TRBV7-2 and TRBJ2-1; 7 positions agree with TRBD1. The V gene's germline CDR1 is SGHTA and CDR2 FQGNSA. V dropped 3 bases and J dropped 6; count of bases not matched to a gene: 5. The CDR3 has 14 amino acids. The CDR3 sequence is CASSFTGQANEQFF. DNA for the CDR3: TGTGCCAGCAGCTTTACCGGACAGGCCAATGAGCAGTTCTTC.

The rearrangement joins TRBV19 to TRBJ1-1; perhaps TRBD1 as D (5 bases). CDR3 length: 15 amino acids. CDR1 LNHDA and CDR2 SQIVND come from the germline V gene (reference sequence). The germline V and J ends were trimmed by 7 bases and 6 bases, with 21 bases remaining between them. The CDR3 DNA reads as TGTGCCAGTACCGATGGGTCGACAGCCTCAGCTGAAGCTTTCTTT. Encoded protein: CASTDGSTASAEAFF.

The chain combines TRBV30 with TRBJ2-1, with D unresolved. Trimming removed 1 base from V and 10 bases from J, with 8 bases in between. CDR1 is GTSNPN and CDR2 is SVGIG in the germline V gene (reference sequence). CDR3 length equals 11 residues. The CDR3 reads CAWSDAREQFF. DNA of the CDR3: TGTGCCTGGAGTGACGCACGAGAGCAGTTCTTC.

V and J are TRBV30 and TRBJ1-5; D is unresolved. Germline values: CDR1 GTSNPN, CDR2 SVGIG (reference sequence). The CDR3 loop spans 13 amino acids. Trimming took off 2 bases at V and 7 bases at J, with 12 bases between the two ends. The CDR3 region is CAWSTAPSQPQHF. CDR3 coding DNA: TGTGCCTGGAGTACAGCGCCCTCACAGCCCCAGCATTTT.